What follows are 31 T cell receptor beta chains derived from one specimen sequenced in a study of regulatory T cells in long-lasting Graves disease (dated by TCRdb to about 2021). The library was built by means of multiplex PCR. The run used an Illumina HiSeq 4000. To build TCR beta libraries, CDR3 regions were amplified by Arm-PCR using iRepertoire HTBI primers. TCRdb itself trimmed the public reads at Q25 with fastp, ran MiXCR and retained productive beta chains. Each entry merges the rows of one CDR3 protein and shows their most common DNA and genes. Counted in this sample were some 450,000 distinct CDR3 sequences; around 24% of them appeared once. The ten biggest clones cover about a quarter of the sample. Explained via the paper, the time point label denotes: persistent/refractory GD, antithyroid drugs over 5 years with positive TRAb. For both TCR sequencing and RNA sequencing, RNA was extracted from PBMCs in TRIzol.

This specimen was peripheral blood mononuclear cells (PBMCs), taken when the disease was refractory, from a patient treated with antithyroid drugs. These receptors were taken from a female donor with Graves disease.

The rearrangement joins TRBV9 to TRBJ2-2, with D unclear. V was cut by 0 bases and J by 1 base, with 7 bases left in between. Germline V gene lookup returns CDR1 SGDLS and CDR2 YYNGEE. The CDR3 length is 15 residues. CDR3 nucleotide sequence: TGTGCCAGCAGCGTAGCTGGCCTGAACACCGGGGAGCTGTTTTTT. The encoded protein is CASSVAGLNTGELFF.

This clonotype was counted a few times. V is TRBV7-2 and J is TRBJ2-2; perhaps TRBD1 as D (6 bases). Trimming left V 4 bases short and J 5 bases short, with 14 bases between. Germline V gene data show CDR1 as SGHTA and CDR2 as FQGNSA. The CDR3 is 15 residues long. The CDR3 coding sequence is TGTGCCAGCAGCTCCGGGACACTAAGGACCGGGGAGCTGTTTTTT. Translation gives CASSSGTLRTGELFF.

The CDR3 nucleotides read TGTGCCACCAGCAGAGATGACGGGACAGGCCAATCTGGGGCCAACGTCCTGACTTTC. As protein: CATSRDDGTGQSGANVLTF. This sequence joins TRBV15 and TRBJ2-6; 8 nucleotides align to TRBD1. The germline gives CDR1 LNHNV, CDR2 YYDKDF (reference sequence). The J segment lost 1 base and the V segment lost 0 bases, leaving 8 bases of the junction unmatched. CDR3 length: 19 residues.

This clonotype occurred many times. The rearrangement uses TRBV20-1 and TRBJ2-7; 11 positions agree with TRBD1. Losses at the gene ends were 5 bases for V and 5 bases for J; bases not matched to a gene: 8. Germline lookup yields CDR1 DFQATT and CDR2 SNEGSKA (reference sequence). There are 14 residues in the CDR3. The CDR3 loop is CSAEGVGQGDEQYF. CDR3 DNA: TGCAGTGCTGAAGGCGTGGGACAGGGGGACGAGCAGTACTTC.

This clonotype was seen a few times. This rearrangement joins TRBV24-1 to TRBJ2-5; D unclear. Germline CDR1 is KGHDR and CDR2 is SFDVKD. The V gene lost 1 base and the J gene lost 4 bases, with 6 bases spanning the gap. CDR3 length: 13 amino acids. In nucleotides, the CDR3 is TGTGCCACCAGTGATTTAAGCAGAGAGACCCAGTACTTC. It specifies CATSDLSRETQYF.

As concerns this clonotype: This likely stems from a read error, as it lies one base from a far larger clone. The chain uses TRBV7-9 and TRBJ1-4; D not resolved. The CDR3 extends over 14 amino acids. The germline V gene has CDR1 SEHNR and CDR2 FQNEAQ (reference sequence). CDR3 protein: CASSTTTKNEELFF. DNA of the CDR3: TGTGCCAGCAGCACGACAACAAAAAATGAAGAACTGTTTTTT.

This clonotype was seen only a few times. Just one base apart from a much larger clone, this may be a read error. CDR3 protein: CASSFTTAWGNQPQHF. The CDR3 DNA is TGTGCCAGCAGTTTTACGACCGCCTGGGGCAATCAGCCCCAGCATTTT. The chain employs TRBV2 and TRBJ1-5, with D hard to call. Between the trimmed V and J ends, which lost 5 bases and 2 bases, there was a span of 16 bases. CDR1 and CDR2 (germline): SNHLY, FYNNEI. This CDR3 is built from 16 residues.

J is TRBJ2-7 and V is TRBV7-9, with TRBD2 identical over 13 bases. The CDR3 totals 16 residues. The junction had 10 bases not matched to a gene; V was cut back by 5 bases and J by 6 bases. Germline CDR1 SEHNR, CDR2 FQNEAQ (reference sequence). The CDR3 spells CASSPRTSGGKTEQYF. For the CDR3, the DNA is TGTGCCAGCAGCCCGAGGACTAGCGGGGGTAAGACCGAGCAGTACTTC.

The V gene is TRBV7-2, the J gene TRBJ1-5, with 10 bases lining up with TRBD1. V lost 3 bases to trimming and J lost 9 bases; unmatched junction nucleotides: 8. CDR3 size: 15 residues. The germline V gene encodes CDR1 SGHTA and CDR2 FQGNSA. CDR3 region: CASSFAGTGDAPQHF. The CDR3 DNA follows: TGTGCCAGCAGCTTCGCCGGGACAGGGGACGCGCCCCAGCATTTT. Full variable domain (outside the CDR3, taken from reference TRBV7-2 and TRBJ1-5): GAGVSQSPSNKVTEKGKDVELRCDPISGHTALYWYRQSLGQGLEFLIYFQGNSAPDKSGLPSDRFSAERTGGSVSTLTIQRTQQEDSAVYLCASSFAGTGDAPQHFGDGTRLSIL.

The chain carries TRBV5-5 and TRBJ1-1; D may be TRBD1 (6 bases). The length of the CDR3 is 18 residues. Germline V gene sequence: CDR1 SGHKS, CDR2 YYEKEE (reference sequence). Trimming took off 0 bases at V and 0 bases at J, with 18 bases between the two ends. CDR3 sequence reads: CASSLVTTGSILNTEAFF. Here the CDR3 DNA reads TGTGCCAGCAGCTTGGTGACTACAGGGTCGATCCTGAACACTGAAGCTTTCTTT.

This clonotype was detected only a few times. The chain combines TRBV5-6 with TRBJ1-2; 8 bases map to TRBD1. There are 16 residues in the CDR3. Germline CDR1 and CDR2: SGHDT and YYEEEE. J lost 0 bases, V lost 3 bases, and 7 bases had no gene match. The CDR3 nucleotides are TGTGCCAGCAGCTACCCTGGGACAGGAGCTAACTATGGCTACACCTTC. It is translated as CASSYPGTGANYGYTF. Together with reference TRBV5-6 and TRBJ1-2, the CDR3 gives the full variable domain: DAGVTQSPTHLIKTRGQQVTLRCSPKSGHDTVSWYQQALGQGPQFIFQYYEEEERQRGNFPDRFSGHQFPNYSSELNVNALLLGDSALYLCASSYPGTGANYGYTFGSGTRLTVV.

There are many counts of this clonotype. This chain uses TRBV28 with TRBJ1-2; D ambiguous. The CDR3 covers 16 residues. Trimming shortened V by 5 bases and J by 2 bases, and 18 bases separated the two germline ends. Germline CDR1 is MDHEN and CDR2 is SYDVKM. The CDR3 protein is CASSQRGAHLNYGYTF. For the CDR3, the DNA is TGTGCCAGCAGTCAACGTGGCGCACATTTAAACTATGGCTACACCTTC.

The rearrangement joins TRBV28 to TRBJ2-7; D tentatively fits TRBD1 or TRBD2 (5 bases each). Germline V gene lookup returns CDR1 MDHEN and CDR2 SYDVKM. V gave up 5 bases and J gave up 6 bases, with 11 bases separating them. CDR3 length: 12 amino acids. In DNA, the CDR3 is TGTGCCAGCAGTAGACCGGGACCCGAGCAGTACTTC. It yields the protein CASSRPGPEQYF.

This clonotype has only a few counts. The genes are TRBV7-9 and TRBJ2-7; 10 bases map to TRBD2. The CDR3 runs 19 residues. Trimming cost V 5 bases and J 2 bases; bases outside gene matches: 18. The germline gives CDR1 SEHNR, CDR2 FQNEAQ (reference sequence). The CDR3 region has the DNA TGTGCCAGCAGCGGGGGAGGAGGTAGCGGGAGGTCACCACCCTACGAGCAGTACTTC. Translated: CASSGGGGSGRSPPYEQYF.

This rearrangement joins TRBV6-1 to TRBJ1-4; 9 nucleotides align to TRBD1. Germline assignment: CDR1 MNHNS and CDR2 SASEGT. V gave up 6 bases and J gave up 7 bases; unmatched junction bases: 9. There are 15 residues in the CDR3. This CDR3 reads CASSPQTGGGEKLFF. CDR3 in DNA: TGTGCCAGCAGCCCTCAGACAGGGGGTGGTGAAAAACTGTTTTTT.

This clonotype appeared a few times. J is TRBJ2-7 and V is TRBV7-6, with unresolved D. Germline values: CDR1 SGHVS, CDR2 FNYEAQ. Trimming took off 1 base at V and 6 bases at J, with 10 bases between the two ends. The CDR3 is made up of 13 amino acids. The CDR3 sequence: CASSLGGFAEQYF. CDR3 nucleotides: TGTGCCAGCAGCTTAGGAGGATTCGCCGAGCAGTACTTC.

This chain connects TRBV7-3 to TRBJ2-3; D is possibly TRBD1 or TRBD2 (5 bases each). The CDR3 is 15 amino acids. V lost 0 bases and J 0 bases, leaving 7 bases between the germline ends. Germline CDR1 and CDR2: SGHTA and FQGTGA. The CDR3 DNA follows: TGTGCCAGCAGCTTAACCGGGACGAGCACAGATACGCAGTATTTT. Translation: CASSLTGTSTDTQYF.

This chain connects TRBV7-9 to TRBJ1-6; 7 bases match TRBD1. Trimming at V came to 9 bases and at J to 8 bases, leaving 10 bases not matched to a gene. CDR3 length: 14 residues. Germline V lookup: CDR1 SEHNR, CDR2 FQNEAQ (reference sequence). The CDR3 region is CASDVGQAYSPLHF. The CDR3 region has the DNA TGTGCCAGTGACGTAGGACAGGCTTATTCACCCCTCCACTTT.

This clonotype was counted between two and nine times. The chain couples TRBV6-1 to TRBJ1-1, with TRBD1 matching over 10 bases. The CDR3 is 15 residues long. The germline V gene encodes CDR1 MNHNS and CDR2 SASEGT. With V trimmed by 7 bases and J by 5 bases, 10 bases remained unmatched. The CDR3 coding sequence is TGTGCCAGCAACCCCGACAGGGGGCAGGGGACTGAAGCTTTCTTT. Protein: CASNPDRGQGTEAFF.

This clonotype was counted between two and nine times. The rearrangement joins TRBV7-9 to TRBJ2-1; possibly TRBD1 for D (6 bases). V lost 1 base and J 4 bases, leaving 14 bases between the germline ends. Germline CDR1 is SEHNR and CDR2 is FQNEAQ (reference sequence). The CDR3 loop spans 16 amino acids. The CDR3: CASSLGWGLRYNEQFF. DNA of the CDR3: TGTGCCAGCAGCTTAGGGTGGGGGCTAAGGTACAATGAGCAGTTCTTC.

This clonotype was picked up many times. The V gene is TRBV2, the J gene TRBJ1-5; D is undetermined. There are 13 residues in the CDR3. V dropped 8 bases and J dropped 3 bases, with 11 bases sitting between them. Germline V gene lookup returns CDR1 SNHLY and CDR2 FYNNEI. The chain's CDR3 is CASRIRVNQPQHF. The CDR3 DNA sequence: TGTGCCAGCCGGATTAGGGTCAATCAGCCCCAGCATTTT.

This chain uses TRBV19 with TRBJ2-2; D uncertain. In germline, CDR1 is LNHDA, CDR2 SQIVND (reference sequence). Trimming removed 2 bases at V and 0 bases at J, with 7 bases between. The CDR3 covers 15 residues. The DNA of the CDR3 is TGTGCCAGTAGTATACTCAGAACGAACACCGGGGAGCTGTTTTTT. This translates into CASSILRTNTGELFF.

This clonotype was observed at least ten times. The chain carries TRBV7-8 and TRBJ2-4, with TRBD1 matching over 7 bases. This CDR3 region has 16 residues. CDR1 is SGHVS, CDR2 FQNEAQ, per germline. The junction had 7 bases not matched to a gene; V was cut back by 5 bases and J by 0 bases. CDR3 loop: CASSLGTASAKNIQYF. Here the CDR3 DNA reads TGTGCCAGCAGCCTAGGGACAGCCTCAGCCAAAAACATTCAGTACTTC.

This clonotype was picked up one time. The J gene is TRBJ1-1, the V gene TRBV19, with D maybe TRBD1 (6 bases). Trimming stripped 4 bases from V and 1 base from J, with 16 bases between. Germline lookup yields CDR1 LNHDA and CDR2 SQIVND (reference sequence). The CDR3 length is 16 residues. For the CDR3, the DNA is TGTGCCAGTAGTACGCAACGAACGGGACAGAACACTGAAGCTTTCTTT. Translated: CASSTQRTGQNTEAFF.

The chain uses TRBV5-1 and TRBJ2-2; 12 bases agree with TRBD1. The CDR3 has 14 residues. Unmatched junction bases numbered 1, after V lost 7 bases and J lost 3 bases. Germline assignment: CDR1 SGHRS and CDR2 YFSETQ. The CDR3 spells CASRDRGHTGELFF. CDR3 DNA: TGCGCCAGCCGGGACAGGGGGCACACCGGGGAGCTGTTTTTT.

The gene calls are TRBV5-1 and TRBJ1-4; D unclear. Trimming shortened V by 0 bases and J by 8 bases, and 14 bases separated the two germline ends. Germline CDR1 and CDR2: SGHRS and YFSETQ. The CDR3 is 15 residues long. CDR3 DNA sequence: TGCGCCAGCAGCTTGGCATCAGCAGCAGGAGAAAAACTGTTTTTT. Translated: CASSLASAAGEKLFF.

The chain recombines TRBV11-2 with TRBJ1-5, with 9 bases that match TRBD1. Trimming at V came to 5 bases and at J to 2 bases, leaving 7 bases not matched to a gene. The CDR3 runs 16 residues. Looked up from germline, CDR1 is SGHAT and CDR2 is FQNNGV. Written as DNA, the CDR3 is TGTGCCAGCAGCCAAGACTGGACAGGGGGCAATCAGCCCCAGCATTTT. It encodes CASSQDWTGGNQPQHF.

This clonotype showed up many times. The chain is built from TRBV20-1 and TRBJ1-2, with no clear D. Trimming left V 6 bases short and J 5 bases short, with 22 bases between. The germline V gene has CDR1 DFQATT and CDR2 SNEGSKA (reference sequence). The CDR3 spans 15 residues. CDR3 sequence: CSAFTAKGSRYGYTF. In DNA form, the CDR3 reads TGCAGTGCCTTCACCGCCAAGGGTTCTCGGTATGGCTACACCTTC.

This clonotype came up many times. V and J are TRBV28 and TRBJ2-7, with 8 bases fitting TRBD1. The V gene end was trimmed by 4 bases and the J gene end by 7 bases; junction bases not matched to a gene: 9. The CDR3 is 14 amino acids. Germline V lookup: CDR1 MDHEN, CDR2 SYDVKM. The DNA for the CDR3 is TGTGCCAGCAGTTGGACAGGGAAGGCGGGGGAGCAGTACTTC. This encodes CASSWTGKAGEQYF.

This clonotype was observed many times. This chain connects TRBV30 to TRBJ1-6; a weak D match, TRBD1 (6 bases). The germline CDR1 and CDR2 sequences are GTSNPN and SVGIG (reference sequence). CDR3 length: 12 amino acids. V shed 2 bases and J shed 7 bases, with 6 bases lying between them. CDR3 loop: CAWSRGNSPLHF. CDR3 in DNA: TGTGCCTGGAGTAGGGGGAATTCACCCCTCCACTTT.

This clonotype was picked up a small number of times. V and J are TRBV6-5 and TRBJ1-2; D not certain. The CDR3 runs 16 residues. Trimming cost V 2 bases and J 0 bases, with 13 bases left between them. CDR1 is MNHEY, CDR2 SVGAGI, per germline. For the CDR3, the DNA is TGTGCCAGCAGTTACAGGCCAGCTTTATCTAACTATGGCTACACCTTC. It translates to CASSYRPALSNYGYTF.